Sequencing of this T cell receptor (beta chain) was carried out in a study of CD8+ T cells in alopecia areata. The V segment lost 0 bases and the J segment 1 base; nucleotides outside the gene matches: 14. The germline V gene encodes CDR1 GTSNPN and CDR2 SVGIG (reference sequence). This CDR3 spans 18 amino acids. RNA extraction and reverse transcription yielded cDNA as sequencing template. The method was immunoSEQ multiplex PCR; TCRdb's version includes in-frame clones alone and lacks a portion of them. The data contain around 200,000 clones, approximately 62% of them seen just once; the ten biggest clones take up more than 1.5%.

This clonotype was sampled from a human donor with alopecia areata. Sample: CD4+ T cells sorted from blood, taken at week 0. The rearrangement uses TRBV30 and TRBJ1-2; the match to TRBD1 covers 7 bases. CDR3 sequence reads: CAWSVIRQGLRINYGYTF. The CDR3 bases are TGTGCCTGGAGTGTTATACGACAGGGTCTAAGAATTAACTATGGCTACACCTTC.